A single sample gave rise to the 22 T cell receptor beta chains below, sequenced in a study of cytomegalovirus exposure and HLA in healthy donors. The PCR made use of 60 Vbeta and 13 Jbeta primers. Only in-frame clones appear in the TCRdb table, and some are missing; sequencing was by immunoSEQ multiplex PCR. The sample holds approximately 43,000 clones. The sequenced material came from PBMCs. Receptors were obtained from a woman in her 30s in good health and CMV-seronegative.

This chain links TRBV19 with TRBJ2-1; the D gene is possibly TRBD2 (7 bases). Germline assignment: CDR1 LNHDA and CDR2 SQIVND (reference sequence). Between the trimmed V and J ends, which lost 5 bases and 5 bases, there was a span of 13 bases. The CDR3 covers 14 residues. The CDR3: CASSDAGANNEQFF. The CDR3 nucleotides read TGTGCCAGTAGTGACGCGGGGGCCAACAATGAGCAGTTCTTC. Supplemented by reference TRBV19 and TRBJ2-1, the full variable domain reads DGGITQSPKYLFRKEGQNVTLSCEQNLNHDAMYWYRQDPGQGLRLIYYSQIVNDFQKGDIAEGYSVSREKKESFPLTVTSAQKNPTAFYLCASSDAGANNEQFFGPGTRLTVL.

The chain uses TRBV18 and TRBJ1-1; tentatively, D is TRBD1 (6 bases). CDR1 is KGHSH and CDR2 is LQKENI in the germline V gene. The CDR3 is made up of 15 amino acids. V lost 1 base to trimming and J lost 1 base, with 10 bases between them. CDR3 DNA sequence: TGTGCCAGCTCACCACAAACAGGGAGGAACACTGAAGCTTTCTTT. Its translation is CASSPQTGRNTEAFF.

J is TRBJ2-2 and V is TRBV7-8; 11 positions agree with TRBD2. CDR1 is SGHVS, CDR2 FQNEAQ, per germline. V lost 1 base, J lost 5 bases, and 3 bases stayed unmatched. The CDR3 runs 16 residues. The CDR3 DNA reads as TGTGCCAGCAGCTTAGTGCGACTAGCGGGAACCGGGGAGCTGTTTTTT. Protein: CASSLVRLAGTGELFF.

The rearrangement links TRBV7-3 to TRBJ2-3, with TRBD1 identical over 12 bases. Germline CDR1 SGHTA, CDR2 FQGTGA. The junction had 10 bases not matched to a gene; V was cut back by 5 bases and J by 4 bases. The CDR3 covers 17 residues. For the CDR3, the DNA is TGTGCCAGCAGCACCTTACCGGGACAGGGGGCCGCAGATACGCAGTATTTT. Amino acid sequence: CASSTLPGQGAADTQYF.

The CDR3 spells CASSLGWGDGYTF. DNA of the CDR3: TGTGCCAGCAGCTTGGGTTGGGGAGACGGCTACACCTTC. This chain links TRBV7-9 with TRBJ1-2; no clear D. Germline V CDR1 and CDR2: SEHNR, FQNEAQ (reference sequence). V lost 3 bases and J 8 bases, leaving 13 bases between the germline ends. This CDR3 region has 13 residues.

This chain uses TRBV28 with TRBJ1-1; TRBD1 might be the D (5 bases). Germline assignment: CDR1 MDHEN and CDR2 SYDVKM. The V gene lost 4 bases and the J gene lost 1 base, with 10 bases spanning the gap. CDR3 size: 14 residues. CDR3 nucleotide sequence: TGTGCCAGCAGTTGGATCGGGGGGAACACTGAAGCTTTCTTT. Its translation is CASSWIGGNTEAFF.

This chain joins TRBV6-5 and TRBJ2-5, with D maybe TRBD1 (6 bases). Germline loops: CDR1 MNHEY, CDR2 SVGAGI. V was pared by 0 bases and J by 5 bases, with 16 bases between. The CDR3 runs 16 residues. The CDR3 loop reads CASSYSSTGQGETQYF. CDR3 DNA: TGTGCCAGCAGTTACTCGTCGACTGGGCAGGGGGAGACCCAGTACTTC.

The DNA for the CDR3 is TGTGCCAGCAGCTTGGCGTGGACACAAACCTACGAGCAGTACTTC. This codes for CASSLAWTQTYEQYF. This sequence joins TRBV5-6 and TRBJ2-7, with D maybe TRBD1 (5 bases). The ends were cut back, 0 bases at V and 2 bases at J, with 12 bases in the middle. The CDR3 is made up of 15 amino acids. The germline V gene encodes CDR1 SGHDT and CDR2 YYEEEE.

J is TRBJ1-2 and V is TRBV4-1; D remains unclear. V lost 0 bases and J lost 4, with 12 bases in between. This CDR3 spans 15 amino acids. Germline CDR1 is MGHRA and CDR2 is YSYEKL. The CDR3 protein is CASSQERTAIYGYTF. In nucleotides, the CDR3 is TGCGCCAGCAGCCAAGAAAGAACAGCAATCTATGGCTACACCTTC.

This chain links TRBV9 with TRBJ1-2; 12 bases fit TRBD1. This CDR3 spans 17 amino acids. The junction had 10 bases not matched to a gene; V was cut back by 3 bases and J by 4 bases. Germline loops: CDR1 SGDLS, CDR2 YYNGEE. CDR3 region: CASSGEGTGGVFYGYTF. In DNA, the CDR3 is TGTGCCAGCAGCGGAGAGGGGACAGGGGGCGTATTCTATGGCTACACCTTC.

The chain carries TRBV19 and TRBJ1-2; 7 bases line up with TRBD1. The germline V gene has CDR1 LNHDA and CDR2 SQIVND (reference sequence). The CDR3 loop spans 14 amino acids. Trimming at V came to 3 bases and at J to 4 bases, leaving 5 bases not matched to a gene. Here the CDR3 reads CASSMVRGIYGYTF. As DNA, the CDR3 is TGTGCCAGTAGTATGGTCAGGGGGATCTATGGCTACACCTTC.

The CDR3 sequence: CASRTGGSDNEQFF. CDR3 nucleotides: TGTGCCAGCAGGACAGGGGGATCCGACAATGAGCAGTTCTTC. This chain joins TRBV6-5 and TRBJ2-1; 9 bases are shared with TRBD1. V was clipped by 6 bases and J by 5 bases; unmatched bases: 5. Germline CDR1 is MNHEY and CDR2 is SVGAGI. This CDR3 spans 14 amino acids.

This rearrangement joins TRBV6-6 to TRBJ2-7; the D gene is possibly TRBD1 (6 bases). CDR3 size: 13 residues. Germline V lookup: CDR1 MNHNY, CDR2 SVGAGI (reference sequence). V was pared by 7 bases and J by 5 bases, with 15 bases between. CDR3 DNA: TGTGCCAGCAAATTAGCCAGGGGCCACGAGCAGTACTTC. Translated: CASKLARGHEQYF.

The rearrangement uses TRBV5-6 and TRBJ2-7; the D is unclear. With 0 bases removed from V and 6 bases from J, the gap between germline ends came to 4 bases. Looked up from germline, CDR1 is SGHDT and CDR2 is YYEEEE. The length of the CDR3 is 11 residues. Here the CDR3 DNA reads TGTGCCAGCAGCTTGGCCCTCGAGCAGTACTTC. Translated: CASSLALEQYF.

This sequence joins TRBV19 and TRBJ2-5, with TRBD1 identical over 8 bases. This CDR3 has 15 residues. CDR1 is LNHDA and CDR2 is SQIVND in the germline V gene (reference sequence). V shed 6 bases, J shed 6 bases, and the junction held 12 bases outside the gene matches. The CDR3 spells CASSLPTTGGQTQYF. Written as DNA, the CDR3 is TGTGCCAGTAGCCTCCCTACTACAGGGGGTCAGACCCAGTACTTC.

The chain joins TRBV7-3 to TRBJ1-1, with 7 bases fitting TRBD1. The CDR3 sequence is 13 residues long. V lost 2 bases to trimming and J lost 5 bases; unmatched junction nucleotides: 2. Germline lookup yields CDR1 SGHTA and CDR2 FQGTGA. In DNA form, the CDR3 reads TGTGCCAGCAGCTTAGACAGGGAGACTGAAGCTTTCTTT. This codes for CASSLDRETEAFF.

The J gene is TRBJ2-1, the V gene TRBV5-1; D might be TRBD2 (5 bases). This CDR3 comprises 14 residues. The germline V gene encodes CDR1 SGHRS and CDR2 YFSETQ. The V and J ends lost 5 bases and 7 bases respectively, with 16 bases between them. The CDR3 DNA reads as TGCGCCAGCAGTACCCCGGCCGGGGTAAATGAGCAGTTCTTC. Protein product: CASSTPAGVNEQFF.

The gene calls are TRBV27 and TRBJ2-7, with a tentative D call TRBD1 (6 bases). There are 13 residues in the CDR3. Deletions cut 6 bases from V and 6 bases from J, with 15 bases between. The germline gives CDR1 MNHEY, CDR2 SMNVEV (reference sequence). As DNA, the CDR3 is TGTGCCAGCAGACAACAGGGTTGGGGCGAGCAGTACTTC. Translating it yields CASRQQGWGEQYF.

The chain recombines TRBV6-6 with TRBJ2-1; 10 bases are shared with TRBD2. CDR1 and CDR2 (germline): MNHNY, SVGAGI (reference sequence). V lost 5 bases, J lost 9 bases, and 7 bases stayed unmatched. The CDR3 extends over 14 amino acids. The DNA of the CDR3 is TGTGCCAGCAGTCCGAGCGGGAGGGGGACTGAGCAGTTCTTC. This gives the protein CASSPSGRGTEQFF.

The J gene is TRBJ2-7, the V gene TRBV7-8; possibly TRBD2 for D (6 bases). V was trimmed by 5 bases and J by 4 bases, leaving 18 bases between them. In germline, CDR1 is SGHVS, CDR2 FQNEAQ. The CDR3 spans 15 residues. The CDR3 bases are TGTGCCAGCAGCCCAACCTGGCGGGATAATTACGAGCAGTACTTC. It is translated as CASSPTWRDNYEQYF.

The CDR3 region is CASSKGQESTEAFF. The DNA for the CDR3 is TGTGCCAGCAGTAAAGGACAGGAGAGCACTGAAGCTTTCTTT. The V call is TRBV6-4, the J call TRBJ1-1, with TRBD1 matching over 7 bases. The ends lost 5 bases at V and 4 bases at J; junction bases unmatched: 7. Germline V gene lookup returns CDR1 MRHNA and CDR2 SNTAGT. This CDR3 spans 14 amino acids.

V and J are TRBV7-3 and TRBJ2-7; TRBD2 is a possible D gene (6 bases). The CDR3 sequence is 11 residues long. Germline CDR1 is SGHTA and CDR2 is FQGTGA. V was clipped by 9 bases and J by 12 bases, with 18 bases between them. The CDR3 sequence is CARGTSLLRYF. The CDR3 DNA follows: TGTGCCAGGGGGACTTCTCTATTAAGGTACTTC.